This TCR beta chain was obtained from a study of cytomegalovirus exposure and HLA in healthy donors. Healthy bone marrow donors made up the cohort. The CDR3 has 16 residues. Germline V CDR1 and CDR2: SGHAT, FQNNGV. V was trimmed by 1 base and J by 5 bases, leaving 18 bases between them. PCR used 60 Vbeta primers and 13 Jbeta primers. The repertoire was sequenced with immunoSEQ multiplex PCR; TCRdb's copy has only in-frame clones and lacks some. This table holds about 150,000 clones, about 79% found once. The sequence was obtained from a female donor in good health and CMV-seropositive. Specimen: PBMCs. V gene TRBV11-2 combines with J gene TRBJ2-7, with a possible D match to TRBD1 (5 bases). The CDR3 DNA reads TGTGCCAGCAGCTTAGGGAGACAGATAGTTACGGACGAGCAGTACTTC. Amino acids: CASSLGRQIVTDEQYF.